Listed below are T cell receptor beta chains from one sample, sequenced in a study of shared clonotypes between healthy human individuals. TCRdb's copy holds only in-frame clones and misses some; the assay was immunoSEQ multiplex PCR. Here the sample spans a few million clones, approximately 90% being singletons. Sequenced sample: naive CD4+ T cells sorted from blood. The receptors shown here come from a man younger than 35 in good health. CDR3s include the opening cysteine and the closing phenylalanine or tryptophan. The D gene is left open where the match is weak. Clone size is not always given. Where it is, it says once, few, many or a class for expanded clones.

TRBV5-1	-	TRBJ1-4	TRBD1	TGCGCCAGCAGCAACGAGGGGACAGGGAGTGAAAAACTGTTTTTT	CASSNEGTGSEKLFF
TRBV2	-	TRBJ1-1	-	TGTGCCAGCAGTCCTCTGGCTGAAGCTTTCTTT	CASSPLAEAFF
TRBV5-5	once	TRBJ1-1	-	TGTGCCAGCAGCCCATGGGACGGGCATGCCACTGAAGCTTTCTTT	CASSPWDGHATEAFF
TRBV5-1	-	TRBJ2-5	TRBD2	TGCGCCAGCAGCTATCCCCAGCGGGGGTACGAAGAGACCCAGTACTTC	CASSYPQRGYEETQYF
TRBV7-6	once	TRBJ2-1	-	TGTGCCAGCAGCTCCCAGGCGGGGGCTATGAATGAGCAGTTCTTC	CASSSQAGAMNEQFF
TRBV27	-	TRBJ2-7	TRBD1	TGTGCCAGCAGTTTAAAACCACCCGGGACAGCCTACGAGCAGTACTTC	CASSLKPPGTAYEQYF
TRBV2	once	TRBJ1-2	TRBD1	TGTGCCAGCAGAGGGACAGGTGTAGTCTATGGCTACACCTTC	CASRGTGVVYGYTF
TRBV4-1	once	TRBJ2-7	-	TGCGCCAGCAGCCGGTGGGTGATCGACGAGCAGTACTTC	CASSRWVIDEQYF
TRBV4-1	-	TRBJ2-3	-	TGCGCCAGCAGCCCGAGAGAGGGGCTGACAGATACGCAGTATTTT	CASSPREGLTDTQYF
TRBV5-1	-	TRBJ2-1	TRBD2	TGCGCCAGCAGCTTAATAGGACTAGACTACAATGAGCAGTTCTTC	CASSLIGLDYNEQFF
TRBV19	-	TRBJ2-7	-	TGTGCCAGTAGTAGGGCGGACTCCTACGAGCAGTACTTC	CASSRADSYEQYF
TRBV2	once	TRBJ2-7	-	TGTGCCAGCACCCCTGGGAACTACGAGCAGTACTTC	CASTPGNYEQYF
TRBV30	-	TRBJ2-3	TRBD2	TGTGCCTGGAGTAGAGGGACTAGCGGGGGGCCTAGCACAGATACGCAGTATTTT	CAWSRGTSGGPSTDTQYF
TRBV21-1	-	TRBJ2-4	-	TGTGCCAGCAGCAACGACAGACAGAGCAAAAACATTCAGTACTTC	CASSNDRQSKNIQYF
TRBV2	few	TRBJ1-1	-	TGTGCCAGCAGTGAACGCAGGGTCACTGAAGCTTTCTTT	CASSERRVTEAFF
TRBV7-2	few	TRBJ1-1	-	TGTGCCAGCAGCTTTCCCTACACTGAAGCTTTCTTT	CASSFPYTEAFF
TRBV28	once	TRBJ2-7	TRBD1	TGTGCCAGCAGCTACATAGACAGGGGAAGAAGTTCCGAGCAGTACTTC	CASSYIDRGRSSEQYF
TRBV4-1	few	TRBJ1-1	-	TGCGCCAGCAGCCACCTACAGGGAGAAGCTTTCTTT	CASSHLQGEAFF
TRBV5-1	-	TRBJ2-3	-	TGCGCCAGCAGCTTGGCGATTTCGCCAGGTGGAAGCACAGATACGCAGTATTTT	CASSLAISPGGSTDTQYF
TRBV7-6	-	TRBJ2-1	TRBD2	TGTGCCAGCAGCCCCAGCGGGGGGGTATACAATGAGCAGTTCTTC	CASSPSGGVYNEQFF
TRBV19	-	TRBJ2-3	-	TGTGCCAGTAGTATATTAGGCGGAAGCACAGATACGCAGTATTTT	CASSILGGSTDTQYF
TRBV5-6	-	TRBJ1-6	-	TGTGCCAGCAGCTTGAATAATAATTCACCCCTCCACTTT	CASSLNNNSPLHF
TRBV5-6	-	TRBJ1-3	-	TGTGCCAGTTTTTCCCGTATTTCTGGAAACACCATATATTTT	CASFSRISGNTIYF
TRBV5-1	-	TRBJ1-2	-	TGCGCCAGCAGGCAGGGAGTCTATGGCTACACCTTC	CASRQGVYGYTF
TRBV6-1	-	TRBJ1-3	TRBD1	TGTGCCAGCTCTCCTACAGGGGGCACTGGAAACACCATATATTTT	CASSPTGGTGNTIYF
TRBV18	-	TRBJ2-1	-	TGTGCCAGCTCAGGGGGCGGCTCCTACAATGAGCAGTTCTTC	CASSGGGSYNEQFF
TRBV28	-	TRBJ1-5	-	TGTGCCAGCAGTTTTCAGGGAAGGAGCGGGCAGCCCCAGCATTTT	CASSFQGRSGQPQHF
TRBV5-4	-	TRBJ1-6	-	TGTGCCAGCAGCTTGGTGTCGGGATCCAATTCACCCCTCCACTTT	CASSLVSGSNSPLHF
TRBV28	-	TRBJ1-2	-	TGTGCCAGCGGGTGGGGGGGCGGCTATGGCTACACCTTC	CASGWGGGYGYTF
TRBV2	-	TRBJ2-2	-	TGTGCCAGCATCAGAGACTCTACCGGGGAGCTGTTTTTT	CASIRDSTGELFF
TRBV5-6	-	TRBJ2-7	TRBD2	TGTGCCAGCAGCTTTGGGGGAGGGATCTACGAGCAGTACTTC	CASSFGGGIYEQYF